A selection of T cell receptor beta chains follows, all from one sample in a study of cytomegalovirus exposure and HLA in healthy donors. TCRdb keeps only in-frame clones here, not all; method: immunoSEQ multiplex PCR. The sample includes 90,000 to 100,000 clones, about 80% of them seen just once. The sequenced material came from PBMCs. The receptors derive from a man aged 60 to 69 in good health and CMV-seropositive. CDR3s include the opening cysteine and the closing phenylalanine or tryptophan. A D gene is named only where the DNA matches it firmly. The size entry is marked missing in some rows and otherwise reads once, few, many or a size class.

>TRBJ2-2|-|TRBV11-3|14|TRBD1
TGTGCCAGCAGCCGAGGACAGGGCAGCGGGGAGCTGTTTTTT
CASSRGQGSGELFF
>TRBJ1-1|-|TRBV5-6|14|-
TGTGCCAGCAGGGTCGGACAGTACAACACTGAAGCTTTCTTT
CASRVGQYNTEAFF
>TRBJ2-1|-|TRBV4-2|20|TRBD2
TGTGCCAGCAGCCAAGATATCGGCAGGGATTTAAGCGGGGGACGGGATGAGCAGTTCTTC
CASSQDIGRDLSGGRDEQFF
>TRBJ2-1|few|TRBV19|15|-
TGTGCCAGTAGTATCCAGGCGGGGAGCTACAATGAGCAGTTCTTC
CASSIQAGSYNEQFF
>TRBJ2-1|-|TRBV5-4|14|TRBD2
TGTGCCAGCAGCTTTCAGCGGGGATACAATGAGCAGTTCTTC
CASSFQRGYNEQFF
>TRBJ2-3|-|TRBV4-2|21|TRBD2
TGTGCCAGCAGCCAAGATCTTTTAGGGACTAGCGGGGGCAAGTTGAGAGATACGCAGTATTTT
CASSQDLLGTSGGKLRDTQYF
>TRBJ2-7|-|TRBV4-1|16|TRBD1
TGCGCCAGCAGCGAAACAGGGACAGGTGATGCCTACGAGCAGTACTTC
CASSETGTGDAYEQYF
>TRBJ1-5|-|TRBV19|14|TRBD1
TGTGCCACCGCGGACAGGGATGGGAATCAGCCCCAGCATTTT
CATADRDGNQPQHF
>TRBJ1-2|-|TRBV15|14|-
TGTGCCACCAGCAGAGGGGGCAGTAACTATGGCTACACCTTC
CATSRGGSNYGYTF
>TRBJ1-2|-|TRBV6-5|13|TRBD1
TGTGCCAGCAAAGCCGGGACAGGGTTTGGCTACACCTTC
CASKAGTGFGYTF
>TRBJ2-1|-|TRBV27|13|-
TGTGCCAGCAGCTTCGGTTTGTCCAATGAGCAGTTCTTC
CASSFGLSNEQFF
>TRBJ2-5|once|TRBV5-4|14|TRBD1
TGTGCCAGCAGCCCCAGGGACAGGGAAGAGACCCAGTACTTC
CASSPRDREETQYF
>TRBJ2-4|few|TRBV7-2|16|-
TGTGCCAGCAGCCCCCGACAGGCCTTAGCCAAAAACATTCAGTACTTC
CASSPRQALAKNIQYF
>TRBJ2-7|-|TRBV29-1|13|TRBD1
TGCAGCGTTGAGGACGACAGGGTCTACGAGCAGTACTTC
CSVEDDRVYEQYF
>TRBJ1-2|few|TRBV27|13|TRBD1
TGTGCCAGCAGTTCGACAGGGTTGAGCGGCTACACCTTC
CASSSTGLSGYTF
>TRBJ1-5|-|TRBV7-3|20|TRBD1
TGTGCCAGCAGCTCTAGACAGGGCGAGAGCCAGGCTCAACCGAATCAGCCCCAGCATTTT
CASSSRQGESQAQPNQPQHF
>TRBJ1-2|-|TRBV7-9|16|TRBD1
TGTGCCAGCAGCTTAGCGTTAGGGACAGGCCGCTATGGCTACACCTTC
CASSLALGTGRYGYTF
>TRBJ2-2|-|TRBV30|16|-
TGTGCCTGGAGCCGACGTTGGGCAGGGGCGACCGGGGAGCTGTTTTTT
CAWSRRWAGATGELFF
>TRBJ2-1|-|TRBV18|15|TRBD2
TGTGCCAGCTCACCTACTAGCGGAGATTACAATGAGCAGTTCTTC
CASSPTSGDYNEQFF
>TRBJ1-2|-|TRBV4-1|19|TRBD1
TGCGCCAGCAGCCATCCTGGGGGACAGCGCCCCTTCTCAAACTATGGCTACACCTTC
CASSHPGGQRPFSNYGYTF
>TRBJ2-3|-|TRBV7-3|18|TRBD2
TGTGCCAGCAGCCTCTCCGGGACTAGTTTCAGGAGCACAGATACGCAGTATTTT
CASSLSGTSFRSTDTQYF